This T cell receptor (beta chain) was sequenced during a study of OX40 agonist ivuxolimab in advanced cancers. Germline V gene sequence: CDR1 LGHNA, CDR2 YNFKEQ. CDR3 length: 18 amino acids. With 0 bases clipped from V and 2 bases from J, the junction kept 6 bases outside the gene matches. Some clones are missing from TCRdb's copy, which holds only in-frame ones; the method was immunoSEQ multiplex PCR. Here the sample spans some 70,000 clones, approximately 81% being singletons. The sample was CD4+ or CD8+ T cells sorted from blood, taken in a trial of the OX40 agonist ivuxolimab. The chain employs TRBV4-2 and TRBJ2-3, with 12 bases identical to TRBD1. The TCR sequence derives from an adult with an advanced solid tumor such as melanoma, head and neck, liver or kidney cancer. As DNA, the CDR3 is TGTGCCAGCAGCCAAGATCCCCAGGGACAGGGGGCCACAGATACGCAGTATTTT. Protein product: CASSQDPQGQGATDTQYF.